The clone carrying this TCR beta chain appeared a few times. Its cognate antigen is unknown. Sequencing was at deep level. Under the authors' procedure: Filtering was not the same, since immunoSEQ gave junction-only sequences without quality scores. TCRdb keeps only in-frame clones here, not all; method: immunoSEQ multiplex PCR. D and trimming were read from the DNA, whereas the V and J calls and clone size are those reported in that table. The top ten clones hold 34% of a sample with 550,000 to 800,000 clones, 90% of them seen once. The data derive from a study of shared clonotypes between healthy human individuals. Study-wide results and caveats: Relative to clonotypes present in all four donors, those not shared had lower generation probabilities.

This CDR3 comprises 13 residues. V lost 5 bases and J lost 1, with 8 bases in between. The germline gives CDR1 MNHNY, CDR2 SVGAGI (reference sequence). The clonotype was recovered from a man aged 18-30 years in good health. Some clones in this sample may be carry-over from other donors' samples. Sequencing used memory CD8+ T cells from PBMCs. Described subset: CD45RO+ cells pooled with CCR7-negative TemRA cells. This chain links TRBV6-6 with TRBJ1-1; no clear D. Here the CDR3 reads CASSPTENTEAFF. In DNA, the CDR3 is TGTGCCAGCAGTCCCACCGAGAACACTGAAGCTTTCTTT.